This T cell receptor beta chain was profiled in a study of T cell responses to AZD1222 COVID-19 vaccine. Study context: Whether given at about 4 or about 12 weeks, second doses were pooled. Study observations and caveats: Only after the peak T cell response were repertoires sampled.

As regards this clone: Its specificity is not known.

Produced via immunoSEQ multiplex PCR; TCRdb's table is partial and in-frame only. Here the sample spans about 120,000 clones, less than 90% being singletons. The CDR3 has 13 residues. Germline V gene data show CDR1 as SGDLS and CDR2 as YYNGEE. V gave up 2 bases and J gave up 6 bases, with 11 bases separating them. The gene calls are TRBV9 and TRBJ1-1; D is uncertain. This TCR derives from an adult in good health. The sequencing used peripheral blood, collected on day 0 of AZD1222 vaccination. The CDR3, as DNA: TGTGCCAGCAGCGTCCAGGTAGAGTCTGAAGCTTTCTTT. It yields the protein CASSVQVESEAFF. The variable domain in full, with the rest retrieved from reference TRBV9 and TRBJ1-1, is DSGVTQTPKHLITATGQRVTLRCSPRSGDLSVYWYQQSLDQGLQFLIQYYNGEERAKGNILERFSAQQFPDLHSELNLSSLELGDSALYFCASSVQVESEAFFGQGTRLTVV.